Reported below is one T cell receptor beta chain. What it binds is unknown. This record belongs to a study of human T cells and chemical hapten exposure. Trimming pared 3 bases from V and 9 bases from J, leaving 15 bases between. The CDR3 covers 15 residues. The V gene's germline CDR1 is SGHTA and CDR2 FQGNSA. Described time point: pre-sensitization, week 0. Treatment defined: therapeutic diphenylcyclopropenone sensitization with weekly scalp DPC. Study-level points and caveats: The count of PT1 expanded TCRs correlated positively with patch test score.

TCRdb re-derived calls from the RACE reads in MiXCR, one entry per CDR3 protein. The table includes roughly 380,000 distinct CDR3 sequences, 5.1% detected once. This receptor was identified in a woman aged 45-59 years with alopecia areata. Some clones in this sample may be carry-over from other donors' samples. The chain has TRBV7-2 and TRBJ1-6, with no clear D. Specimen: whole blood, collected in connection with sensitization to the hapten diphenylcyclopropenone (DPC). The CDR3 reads CASSLAPHSGSPLHF. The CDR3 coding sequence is TGTGCCAGCAGCTTGGCACCCCATTCGGGTTCACCCCTCCACTTT.